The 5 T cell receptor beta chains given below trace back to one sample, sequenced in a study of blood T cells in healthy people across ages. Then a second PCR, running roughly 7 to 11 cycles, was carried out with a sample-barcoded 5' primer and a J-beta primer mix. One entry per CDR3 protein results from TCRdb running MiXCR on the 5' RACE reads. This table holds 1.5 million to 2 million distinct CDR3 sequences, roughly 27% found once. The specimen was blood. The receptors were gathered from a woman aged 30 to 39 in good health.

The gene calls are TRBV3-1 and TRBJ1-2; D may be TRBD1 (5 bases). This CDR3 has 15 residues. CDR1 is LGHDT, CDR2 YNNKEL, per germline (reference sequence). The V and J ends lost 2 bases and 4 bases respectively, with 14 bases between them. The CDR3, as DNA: TGTGCCAGCAGCCAAAACCCGGGACCGATCTATGGCTACACCTTC. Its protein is CASSQNPGPIYGYTF.

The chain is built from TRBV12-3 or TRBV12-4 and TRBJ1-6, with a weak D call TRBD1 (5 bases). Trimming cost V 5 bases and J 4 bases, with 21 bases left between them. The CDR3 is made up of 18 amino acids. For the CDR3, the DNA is TGTGCCAGCAGTCACACCCCACGGGGACTGAGATATAATTCACCCCTCCACTTT. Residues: CASSHTPRGLRYNSPLHF.

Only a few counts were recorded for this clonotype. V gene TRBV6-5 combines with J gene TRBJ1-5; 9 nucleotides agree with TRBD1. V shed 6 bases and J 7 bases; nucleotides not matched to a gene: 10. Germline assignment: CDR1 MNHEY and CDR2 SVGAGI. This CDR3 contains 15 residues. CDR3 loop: CASSWGQGVKQPQHF. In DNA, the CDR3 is TGTGCCAGCAGCTGGGGACAGGGCGTGAAACAGCCCCAGCATTTT.

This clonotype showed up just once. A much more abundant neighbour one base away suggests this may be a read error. CDR3 loop: CGVGSNEQFF. CDR3 sequence (DNA): TGCGGCGTTGGGAGCAATGAGCAGTTCTTC. The J gene is TRBJ2-1, the V gene TRBV29-1; D possibly corresponds to TRBD2 (5 bases). CDR1 is SQVTM and CDR2 is ANQGSEA in the germline V gene. The CDR3 length is 10 residues.

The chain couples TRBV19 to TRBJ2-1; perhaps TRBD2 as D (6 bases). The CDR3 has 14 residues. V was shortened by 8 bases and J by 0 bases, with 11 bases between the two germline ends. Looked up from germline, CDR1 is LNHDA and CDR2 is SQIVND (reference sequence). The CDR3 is CASDRGFSYNEQFF. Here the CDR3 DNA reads TGTGCCAGTGACCGGGGGTTCTCCTACAATGAGCAGTTCTTC.